Presented here are 32 T cell receptor beta chains from one specimen sequenced in a study of blood T cell repertoires in COVID-19. The protocol was immunoSEQ multiplex PCR, while the TCRdb copy is restricted to in-frame clones and leaves out a portion. This sample yields about 84,000 clones, of which about four fifths are seen a single time; 15% belongs to the top ten. The sample was peripheral blood. The receptors shown here come from an elderly woman with acute or convalescent COVID-19.

Written as DNA, the CDR3 is TGTGCCAGCAGTCCCACCCGCCAGGGAAGAGGCTATGGCTACACCTTC. Encoded protein: CASSPTRQGRGYGYTF. The chain links TRBV28 to TRBJ1-2; maybe TRBD1 (5 bases). CDR1 MDHEN and CDR2 SYDVKM come from the germline V gene. Trimming stripped 5 bases from V and 4 bases from J, with 20 bases between. The CDR3 is made up of 16 amino acids.

The gene calls are TRBV5-1 and TRBJ2-2; 7 bases agree with TRBD1. CDR3 length: 15 amino acids. The germline V gene has CDR1 SGHRS and CDR2 YFSETQ. Trimming took 6 bases from V and 0 from J; bases not matched to a gene: 5. As DNA, the CDR3 is TGCGCCAGCAACAGGGGTTTGGCGAACACCGGGGAGCTGTTTTTT. It yields the protein CASNRGLANTGELFF. Complete variable domain (other parts from reference TRBV5-1 and TRBJ2-2): KAGVTQTPRYLIKTRGQQVTLSCSPISGHRSVSWYQQTPGQGLQFLFEYFSETQRNKGNFPGRFSGRQFSNSRSEMNVSTLELGDSALYLCASNRGLANTGELFFGEGSRLTVL.

The rearrangement joins TRBV6-2 or TRBV6-3 to TRBJ1-2, with D tentatively TRBD1 (5 bases). CDR3 size: 15 residues. The V end lost 2 bases, the J end lost 0 bases, and 10 bases lay between the germline ends. Looked up from germline, CDR1 is MNHEY and CDR2 is SVGEGT. The CDR3 nucleotides read TGTGCCAGCAGTTACCCGACAGTATCTAACTATGGCTACACCTTC. Protein: CASSYPTVSNYGYTF.

The rearrangement links TRBV3-1 (or the pseudogene TRBV3-2) to TRBJ2-7; 9 nucleotides line up with TRBD1. CDR3 size: 14 residues. J was trimmed by 7 bases and V by 3 bases; bases with no gene match: 7. Germline V gene lookup returns CDR1 LGHDT and CDR2 YNNKEL (reference sequence). The CDR3 region has the DNA TGTGCCAGCAGCCAGGAGGGACAGGGAAAGGAGCAGTACTTC. Translating it yields CASSQEGQGKEQYF.

J is TRBJ2-3 and V is TRBV11-3, with 7 bases that match TRBD2. V shed 8 bases and J 2 bases; nucleotides not matched to a gene: 13. In germline, CDR1 is SGHNT, CDR2 YENEEA. CDR3 length: 16 residues. The CDR3 loop reads CASRTLPSGITDTQYF. CDR3 DNA sequence: TGTGCCAGCCGCACCCTCCCTAGCGGAATCACAGATACGCAGTATTTT.

This clone is a singleton in its sample. The chain links TRBV24-1 to TRBJ2-3, with D tentatively TRBD2 (5 bases). Germline CDR1 is KGHDR and CDR2 is SFDVKD. The V end lost 0 bases, the J end lost 5 bases, and 8 bases lay between the germline ends. The CDR3 extends over 14 amino acids. CDR3 sequence (DNA): TGTGCCACCAGTGATTTGCAACTAGGAGATACGCAGTATTTT. Its protein product is CATSDLQLGDTQYF.

This clone was seen many times. The chain has TRBV20-1 and TRBJ2-6, with unresolved D. Germline V gene lookup returns CDR1 DFQATT and CDR2 SNEGSKA (reference sequence). V was trimmed by 5 bases and J by 4 bases, leaving 3 bases between them. This CDR3 has 11 amino acids. The CDR3 here is CSASGANVLTF. In nucleotides, the CDR3 is TGCAGTGCTTCAGGGGCCAACGTCCTGACTTTC.

The rearrangement links TRBV20-1 to TRBJ2-1, with D possibly TRBD2 on 5 matching bases. The CDR3 contains 11 residues. CDR1 DFQATT and CDR2 SNEGSKA come from the germline V gene (reference sequence). V lost 1 base, J lost 11 bases, and 9 bases lay in between. This chain's CDR3 is CSARVSGKQFF. The CDR3 nucleotides read TGCAGTGCTAGAGTTTCCGGGAAGCAGTTCTTC.

The rearrangement joins TRBV3-1 (or the pseudogene TRBV3-2) to TRBJ1-3; D unresolved. The CDR3 covers 16 residues. V was cut by 0 bases and J by 0 bases, with 9 bases left in between. Germline V gene lookup returns CDR1 LGHDT and CDR2 YNNKEL (reference sequence). The CDR3 loop reads CASSQEIASSGNTIYF. In nucleotides, the CDR3 is TGTGCCAGCAGCCAAGAGATAGCGAGCTCTGGAAACACCATATATTTT.

The chain uses TRBV2 and TRBJ1-1; D ambiguous. The germline CDR1 and CDR2 sequences are SNHLY and FYNNEI. This CDR3 region has 13 residues. V lost 3 bases to trimming and J lost 4 bases, with 9 bases between them. CDR3 sequence reads: CASSDPLSTEAFF. The CDR3 nucleotides are TGTGCCAGCAGTGACCCTCTAAGCACTGAAGCTTTCTTT.

The V and J genes are TRBV6-5 and TRBJ1-6, with TRBD1 identical over 8 bases. Trimming removed 0 bases from V and 9 bases from J; junction bases left unmatched: 4. The CDR3 extends over 15 amino acids. CDR1 is MNHEY, CDR2 SVGAGI, per germline. CDR3 bases: TGTGCCAGCAGTTACTCCCTGGACAGGGCTTCACCCCTCCACTTT. Translated: CASSYSLDRASPLHF.

V usage is TRBV24-1 and J usage is TRBJ2-1, with 15 bases matching TRBD2. The CDR3 has 14 amino acids. After removal of 12 bases from V and 8 bases from J, the junction contained 7 bases not matched to a gene. Germline-derived CDR1 and CDR2 are KGHDR and SFDVKD. The CDR3 region has the DNA TGTGCCTCAGGGACTAGCGGGGGGATAGATGAGCAGTTCTTC. Protein sequence: CASGTSGGIDEQFF.

The chain combines TRBV4-2 with TRBJ1-1; 8 bases are a match to TRBD1. The junction had 5 bases not matched to a gene; V was cut back by 4 bases and J by 1 base. The CDR3 length is 15 residues. Per germline, CDR1 LGHNA and CDR2 YNFKEQ. CDR3 residues: CASSRLQGENTEAFF. The CDR3 bases are TGTGCCAGCAGCCGACTACAGGGGGAGAACACTGAAGCTTTCTTT.

J is TRBJ1-2 and V is TRBV9; D ambiguous. Germline V gene data show CDR1 as SGDLS and CDR2 as YYNGEE. The V gene lost 4 bases and the J gene lost 1 base, with 20 bases spanning the gap. The CDR3 spans 17 residues. CDR3 residues: CASSQYLTDTVNYGYTF. The CDR3 region has the DNA TGTGCCAGCAGCCAATATTTGACCGACACGGTTAACTATGGCTACACCTTC.

The chain employs TRBV19 and TRBJ2-1; a weak D match, TRBD2 (7 bases). There are 15 residues in the CDR3. V gave up 5 bases and J gave up 2 bases, with 13 bases separating them. Germline CDR1 LNHDA, CDR2 SQIVND (reference sequence). In DNA form, the CDR3 reads TGTGCCAGTAGTCTTACGGGGGGCACCTACAATGAGCAGTTCTTC. Translated: CASSLTGGTYNEQFF.

The rearrangement joins TRBV5-4 to TRBJ2-7; 9 bases are a match to TRBD1. The length of the CDR3 is 15 residues. V shed 5 bases, J shed 4 bases, and the junction held 10 bases outside the gene matches. From germline, CDR1 is SGHNT and CDR2 YYREEE (reference sequence). The CDR3 protein is CASSLTGTGTYEQYF. CDR3 sequence (DNA): TGTGCCAGCAGTTTGACCGGGACAGGGACATACGAGCAGTACTTC.

The V and J genes are TRBV3-1 (or the pseudogene TRBV3-2) and TRBJ2-5, with unresolved D. This CDR3 spans 13 amino acids. CDR1 is LGHDT, CDR2 YNNKEL, per germline (reference sequence). Trimming cost V 0 bases and J 1 base, with 3 bases left between them. The CDR3: CASSQDSQETQYF. The CDR3 DNA sequence: TGTGCCAGCAGCCAAGACAGCCAAGAGACCCAGTACTTC.

The genes are TRBV9 and TRBJ2-7, with D possibly TRBD2 on 6 matching bases. CDR1 SGDLS and CDR2 YYNGEE come from the germline V gene. V was cut by 4 bases and J by 6 bases, with 17 bases left in between. The CDR3 has 14 residues. The DNA for the CDR3 is TGTGCCAGCAGCACCGGAGGTGGAGGGCGCGAGCAGTACTTC. Its translation: CASSTGGGGREQYF. The full variable domain, in which reference TRBV9 and TRBJ2-7 provide the parts outside the CDR3, is DSGVTQTPKHLITATGQRVTLRCSPRSGDLSVYWYQQSLDQGLQFLIQYYNGEERAKGNILERFSAQQFPDLHSELNLSSLELGDSALYFCASSTGGGGREQYFGPGTRLTVT.

This chain joins TRBV7-2 and TRBJ2-2, with a tentative D call TRBD2 (6 bases). The V end lost 3 bases, the J end lost 4 bases, and 9 bases lay between the germline ends. From germline, CDR1 is SGHTA and CDR2 FQGNSA. The CDR3 totals 14 residues. The CDR3 DNA sequence: TGTGCCAGCAGCTTGCTCGGGGGCACCGGGGAGCTGTTTTTT. Its protein product is CASSLLGGTGELFF.

The rearrangement links TRBV20-1 to TRBJ2-6, with TRBD2 matching 7 bases. V lost 3 bases to trimming and J lost 1 base; unmatched junction nucleotides: 15. Germline values: CDR1 DFQATT, CDR2 SNEGSKA (reference sequence). This CDR3 region has 19 residues. The DNA of the CDR3 is TGCAGTGCTAGTCCCTCCGCGGGGGAGACCCCATCTGGGGCCAACGTCCTGACTTTC. It yields the protein CSASPSAGETPSGANVLTF.

Here the CDR3 reads CASSVGGFEEKLFF. DNA for the CDR3: TGTGCCAGCAGCGTGGGGGGATTCGAGGAAAAACTGTTTTTT. V gene TRBV9 combines with J gene TRBJ1-4; D is perhaps TRBD1 (5 bases). CDR3 size: 14 residues. Trimming removed 2 bases at V and 8 bases at J, with 13 bases between. Per the germline V gene, CDR1 is SGDLS and CDR2 is YYNGEE.

The table lists this clone with a count of one. CDR3 sequence (DNA): TGTGCCAGTAGTCCGACTAGCGGGGGCCTCACCGGGGAGCTGTTTTTT. Protein product: CASSPTSGGLTGELFF. The chain links TRBV19 to TRBJ2-2; 12 bases fit TRBD2. Germline values: CDR1 LNHDA, CDR2 SQIVND (reference sequence). This CDR3 spans 16 amino acids. Trimming cost V 5 bases and J 4 bases; bases outside gene matches: 5. Variable domain in full (rest from reference TRBV19 and TRBJ2-2): DGGITQSPKYLFRKEGQNVTLSCEQNLNHDAMYWYRQDPGQGLRLIYYSQIVNDFQKGDIAEGYSVSREKKESFPLTVTSAQKNPTAFYLCASSPTSGGLTGELFFGEGSRLTVL.

The chain joins TRBV6-6 to TRBJ1-2; D gene unclear. Germline CDR1 is MNHNY and CDR2 is SVGAGI (reference sequence). The CDR3 covers 13 residues. Trimming stripped 11 bases from V and 6 bases from J, with 19 bases between. The CDR3 sequence: CASQVWAEHGYTF. CDR3 DNA: TGTGCCTCCCAAGTTTGGGCAGAACATGGCTACACCTTC.

The chain is built from TRBV14 and TRBJ1-5; 7 nucleotides agree with TRBD1. The CDR3 extends over 14 amino acids. Germline-derived CDR1 and CDR2 are SGHDN and FVKESK. V shed 6 bases, J shed 4 bases, and the junction held 6 bases outside the gene matches. CDR3 loop: CASSQTGQNQPQHF. The CDR3 coding sequence is TGTGCCAGCAGTCAGACAGGGCAAAATCAGCCCCAGCATTTT.

The chain couples TRBV5-1 to TRBJ2-6; no clear D gene. V lost 1 base and J lost 0, with 11 bases in between. The CDR3 length is 17 residues. From germline, CDR1 is SGHRS and CDR2 YFSETQ. The CDR3 here is CASSLPPPGSGANVLTF. CDR3 nucleotides: TGCGCCAGCAGCTTGCCGCCGCCGGGCTCTGGGGCCAACGTCCTGACTTTC.

The chain recombines TRBV30 with TRBJ1-2; TRBD1 matches at 8 bases. The CDR3 loop spans 15 amino acids. With 1 base clipped from V and 5 bases from J, the junction kept 9 bases outside the gene matches. Looked up from germline, CDR1 is GTSNPN and CDR2 is SVGIG (reference sequence). CDR3 coding DNA: TGTGCCTGGAGTGAAATTACAGGGGGTCGTTATGGCTACACCTTC. It specifies CAWSEITGGRYGYTF.

The chain carries TRBV25-1 and TRBJ1-1; D is unclear. Looked up from germline, CDR1 is MGHDK and CDR2 is SYGVNS. V was cut by 7 bases and J by 3 bases, with 12 bases left in between. The CDR3 spans 13 residues. CDR3 protein: CASTGYVDTEAFF. The CDR3 nucleotides are TGTGCCAGCACGGGTTACGTCGACACTGAAGCTTTCTTT. Based on the CDR3 plus reference TRBV25-1 and TRBJ1-1, the full variable domain is EADIYQTPRYLVIGTGKKITLECSQTMGHDKMYWYQQDPGMELHLIHYSYGVNSTEKGDLSSESTVSRIRTEHFPLTLESARPSHTSQYLCASTGYVDTEAFFGQGTRLTVV.

CDR3 coding DNA: TGTGCCAGCAGTGGGTCTGGGGGGGCCTACGAGCAGTACTTC. As protein: CASSGSGGAYEQYF. The V and J genes are TRBV25-1 and TRBJ2-7, with 7 bases fitting TRBD2. This CDR3 contains 14 residues. The V gene's germline CDR1 is MGHDK and CDR2 SYGVNS. J was trimmed by 2 bases and V by 4 bases; bases with no gene match: 5.

The genes are TRBV24-1 and TRBJ1-2; D unresolved. Germline V lookup: CDR1 KGHDR, CDR2 SFDVKD. V lost 3 bases and J 0 bases, leaving 10 bases between the germline ends. The CDR3 covers 15 residues. The CDR3 DNA is TGTGCCACCAGTGATCGAACAGCCTCTAACTATGGCTACACCTTC. This gives the protein CATSDRTASNYGYTF.

The chain links TRBV5-6 to TRBJ2-3; perhaps TRBD1 as D (5 bases). V dropped 3 bases and J dropped 5 bases, with 16 bases sitting between them. The CDR3 totals 15 residues. Germline loops: CDR1 SGHDT, CDR2 YYEEEE. The CDR3, as DNA: TGTGCCAGCAGCTGGACACAAGGCCTGGAAGATACGCAGTATTTT. This gives the protein CASSWTQGLEDTQYF. Full variable domain (remainder filled in from reference TRBV5-6 and TRBJ2-3): DAGVTQSPTHLIKTRGQQVTLRCSPKSGHDTVSWYQQALGQGPQFIFQYYEEEERQRGNFPDRFSGHQFPNYSSELNVNALLLGDSALYLCASSWTQGLEDTQYFGPGTRLTVL.

This clone was detected a few times. This chain connects TRBV9 to TRBJ2-3, with a tentative D call TRBD2 (6 bases). The CDR3 sequence is 15 residues long. V was pared by 3 bases and J by 4 bases, with 15 bases between. CDR1 and CDR2 from the germline V gene are SGDLS and YYNGEE. CDR3 sequence: CASSGGAGWSDTQYF. The CDR3 region has the DNA TGTGCCAGCAGCGGTGGGGCGGGGTGGTCAGATACGCAGTATTTT.

The chain employs TRBV6-5 and TRBJ1-2, with 10 bases fitting TRBD1. The trim removed 6 bases at V and 5 bases at J, leaving 6 bases unmatched. Germline values: CDR1 MNHEY, CDR2 SVGAGI. CDR3 length equals 14 residues. This chain's CDR3 is CASRVTGGEYGYTF. CDR3 bases: TGTGCCAGCAGAGTGACAGGGGGCGAATATGGCTACACCTTC.